This entry lists 5 T cell receptor beta chains sequenced from one sample in a study of blood T cell repertoires in COVID-19. Generated by immunoSEQ multiplex PCR, the TCRdb table keeps only in-frame clones and is missing some. The sample has approximately 200,000 clones, approximately 89% seen once. Sequenced: PBMCs or T cells enriched from blood (not recorded which). The receptors were gathered from a young woman who had been exposed to COVID-19.

This clone has a handful of counts. The chain is built from TRBV4-1 and TRBJ1-5; no firm D call. The ends were cut back, 1 base at V and 2 bases at J, with 12 bases in the middle. The CDR3 is 16 amino acids. Per the germline V gene, CDR1 is MGHRA and CDR2 is YSYEKL. In DNA form, the CDR3 reads TGCGCCAGCAGCCAAGCAGACGTGGGAGGCAATCAGCCCCAGCATTTT. Encoded protein: CASSQADVGGNQPQHF.

The chain carries TRBV27 and TRBJ2-1; 10 positions agree with TRBD2. CDR1 and CDR2 from the germline V gene are MNHEY and SMNVEV (reference sequence). CDR3 length: 18 amino acids. The trim removed 7 bases at V and 0 bases at J, leaving 12 bases unmatched. This CDR3 is CASNSGRSHVSSYNEQFF. DNA of the CDR3: TGTGCCAGCAATAGCGGGAGGTCACACGTAAGCTCCTACAATGAGCAGTTCTTC.

The chain has TRBV2 and TRBJ2-3, with D hard to call. From germline, CDR1 is SNHLY and CDR2 FYNNEI. Deletions cut 7 bases from V and 2 bases from J, with 13 bases between. CDR3 length: 14 amino acids. The CDR3 DNA sequence: TGTGCCAGCAAAGTGGCATTTCCCACAGATACGCAGTATTTT. Its translation: CASKVAFPTDTQYF.

The genes are TRBV10-3 and TRBJ2-2, with 11 bases fitting TRBD2. Germline V gene data show CDR1 as ENHRY and CDR2 as SYGVKD. The V gene end was trimmed by 0 bases and the J gene end by 6 bases; junction bases not matched to a gene: 3. The CDR3 runs 16 residues. The CDR3 region is CAISESIAGGPGELFF. The CDR3 DNA is TGTGCCATCAGTGAGTCGATAGCGGGAGGGCCCGGGGAGCTGTTTTTT.

The chain has TRBV2 and TRBJ2-2; no clear D gene. The CDR3 runs to 12 residues. CDR1 is SNHLY and CDR2 is FYNNEI in the germline V gene. With 7 bases removed from V and 4 bases from J, the gap between germline ends came to 7 bases. The CDR3, as DNA: TGTGCCAGCAAACAGCTCACCGGGGAGCTGTTTTTT. Translated: CASKQLTGELFF.